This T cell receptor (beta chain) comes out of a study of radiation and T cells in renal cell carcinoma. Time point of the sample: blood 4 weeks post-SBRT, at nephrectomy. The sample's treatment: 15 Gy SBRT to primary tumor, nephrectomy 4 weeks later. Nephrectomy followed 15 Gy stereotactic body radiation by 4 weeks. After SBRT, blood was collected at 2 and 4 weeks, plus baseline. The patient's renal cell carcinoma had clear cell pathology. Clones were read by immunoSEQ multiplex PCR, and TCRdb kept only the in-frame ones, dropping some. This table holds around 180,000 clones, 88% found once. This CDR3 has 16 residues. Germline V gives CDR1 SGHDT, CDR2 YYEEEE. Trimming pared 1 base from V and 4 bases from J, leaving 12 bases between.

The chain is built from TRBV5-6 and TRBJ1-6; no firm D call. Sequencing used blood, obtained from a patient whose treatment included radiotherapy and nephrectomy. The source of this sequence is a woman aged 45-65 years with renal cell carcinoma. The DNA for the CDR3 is TGTGCCAGCAGCTTGCACCTCCGGGCTTATAATTCACCCCTCCACTTT. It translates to CASSLHLRAYNSPLHF.